This T cell receptor beta chain was captured by sequencing in a study of blood T cell repertoires in COVID-19. The wider study: There were acute and convalescent COVID-19 samples, and they came from the United States, Italy and Spain.

The germline V and J ends were trimmed by 3 bases and 5 bases, with 10 bases remaining between them. The CDR3 is 13 amino acids. Germline lookup yields CDR1 LNHDA and CDR2 SQIVND (reference sequence). Profiled with immunoSEQ multiplex PCR; TCRdb holds only in-frame clones, not every one. The top ten hold 6.9% of the sample, which has about 200,000 clones, about 80% seen once. The TCR sequence derives from a human donor with acute or convalescent COVID-19. The donor label of this sample is uncertain. The chain uses TRBV19 and TRBJ2-5; weak D call: TRBD2 (6 bases). What was sequenced was peripheral blood. The CDR3 protein is CASSMGRKETQYF. The CDR3 nucleotides are TGTGCCAGTAGTATGGGGAGGAAGGAGACCCAGTACTTC.